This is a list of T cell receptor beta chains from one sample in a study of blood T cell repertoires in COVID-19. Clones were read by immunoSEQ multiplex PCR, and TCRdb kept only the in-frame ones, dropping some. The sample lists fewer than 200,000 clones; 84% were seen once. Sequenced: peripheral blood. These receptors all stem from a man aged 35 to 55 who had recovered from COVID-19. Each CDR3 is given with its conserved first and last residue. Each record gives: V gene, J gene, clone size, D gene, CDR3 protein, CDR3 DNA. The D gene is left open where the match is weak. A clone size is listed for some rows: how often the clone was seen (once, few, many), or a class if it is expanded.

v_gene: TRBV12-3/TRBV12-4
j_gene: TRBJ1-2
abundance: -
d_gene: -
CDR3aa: CASSLAGPYGYTF
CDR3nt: TGTGCCAGCAGTTTGGCAGGCCCCTATGGCTACACCTTC

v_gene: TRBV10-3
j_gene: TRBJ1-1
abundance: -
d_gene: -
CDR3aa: CAISDWEGTEAFF
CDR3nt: TGTGCCATCAGTGATTGGGAGGGAACTGAAGCTTTCTTT

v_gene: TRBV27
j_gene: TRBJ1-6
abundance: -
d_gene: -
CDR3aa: CASSFSSQGGHSPLHF
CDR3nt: TGTGCCAGCAGTTTCTCTTCGCAGGGTGGTCATTCACCCCTCCACTTT

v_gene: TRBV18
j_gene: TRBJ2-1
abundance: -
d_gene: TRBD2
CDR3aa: CASSPPAGVGNEQFF
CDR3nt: TGTGCCAGCTCACCACCAGCGGGAGTAGGGAATGAGCAGTTCTTC

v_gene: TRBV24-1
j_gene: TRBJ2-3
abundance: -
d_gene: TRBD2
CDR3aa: CATRGTRRTDTQYF
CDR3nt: TGTGCCACCAGGGGGACTAGACGCACAGATACGCAGTATTTT

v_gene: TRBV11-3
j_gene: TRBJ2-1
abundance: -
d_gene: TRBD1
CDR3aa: CASSLVGQGGNEQFF
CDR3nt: TGTGCCAGCAGCTTAGTCGGACAGGGTGGGAATGAGCAGTTCTTC

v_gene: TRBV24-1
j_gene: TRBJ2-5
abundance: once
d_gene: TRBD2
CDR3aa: CATSDAAGGETQYF
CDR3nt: TGTGCCACCAGTGACGCAGCGGGAGGAGAGACCCAGTACTTC

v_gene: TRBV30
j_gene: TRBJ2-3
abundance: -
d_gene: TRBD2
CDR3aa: CAWSVPSSGKSTDTQYF
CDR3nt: TGTGCCTGGAGTGTACCGTCTAGCGGAAAAAGCACAGATACGCAGTATTTT

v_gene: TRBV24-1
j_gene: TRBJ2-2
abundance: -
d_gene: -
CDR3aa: CATSDWAAGTGELFF
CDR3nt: TGTGCCACCAGTGATTGGGCAGCGGGCACCGGGGAGCTGTTTTTT

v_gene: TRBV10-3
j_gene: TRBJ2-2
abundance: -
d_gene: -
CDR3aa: CAISEVGAGRLTGELFF
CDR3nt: TGTGCCATCAGTGAGGTCGGGGCGGGGCGACTCACCGGGGAGCTGTTTTTT

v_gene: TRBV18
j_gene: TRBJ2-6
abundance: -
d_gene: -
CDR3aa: CASSPTGNSGANVLTF
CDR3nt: TGTGCCAGCTCACCAACAGGGAACTCTGGGGCCAACGTCCTGACTTTC

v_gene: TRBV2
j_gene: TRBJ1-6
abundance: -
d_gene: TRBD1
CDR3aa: CASRQGASSYNSPLHF
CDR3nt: TGTGCCAGCAGACAGGGGGCTAGCTCCTATAATTCACCCCTCCACTTT

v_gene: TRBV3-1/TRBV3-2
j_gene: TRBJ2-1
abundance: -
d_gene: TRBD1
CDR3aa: CASSPGTGSYNEQFF
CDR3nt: TGTGCCAGCAGCCCCGGGACAGGGTCCTACAATGAGCAGTTCTTC

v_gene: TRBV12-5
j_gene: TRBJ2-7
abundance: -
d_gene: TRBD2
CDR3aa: CASGLKTSGGGDVEQYF
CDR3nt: TGTGCTAGTGGTTTGAAAACTAGCGGGGGCGGCGATGTGGAGCAGTACTTC

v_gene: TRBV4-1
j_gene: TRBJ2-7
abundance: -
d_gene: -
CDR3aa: CASSQDADSSSYEQYF
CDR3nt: TGCGCCAGCAGCCAAGATGCGGACAGTTCGTCCTACGAGCAGTACTTC

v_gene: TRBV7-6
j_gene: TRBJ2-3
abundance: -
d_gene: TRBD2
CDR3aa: CASSLEAGVTDTQYF
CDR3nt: TGTGCCAGCAGCTTAGAGGCGGGAGTCACAGATACGCAGTATTTT

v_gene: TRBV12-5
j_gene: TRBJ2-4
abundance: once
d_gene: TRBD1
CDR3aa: CASGLVSTGVAKNIQYF
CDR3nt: TGTGCTAGTGGTTTGGTAAGTACAGGGGTAGCCAAAAACATTCAGTACTTC

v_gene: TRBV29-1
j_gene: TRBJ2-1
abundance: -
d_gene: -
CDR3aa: CSVDENEQFF
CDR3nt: TGCAGCGTTGATGAGAATGAGCAGTTCTTC

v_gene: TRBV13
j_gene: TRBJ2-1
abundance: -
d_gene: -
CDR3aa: CASSLGLYEQFF
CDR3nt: TGTGCCAGCAGCTTAGGCCTCTATGAGCAGTTCTTC

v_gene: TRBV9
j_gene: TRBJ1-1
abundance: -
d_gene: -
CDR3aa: CASSSDSPNTEAFF
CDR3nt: TGTGCCAGCAGCTCTGACAGTCCGAACACTGAAGCTTTCTTT

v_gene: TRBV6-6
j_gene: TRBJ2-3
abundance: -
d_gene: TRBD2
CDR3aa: CASSPGGTDTQYF
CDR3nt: TGTGCCAGCAGTCCCGGGGGGACAGATACGCAGTATTTT

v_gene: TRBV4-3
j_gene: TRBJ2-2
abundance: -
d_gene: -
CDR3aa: CASSQDPGYTGELFF
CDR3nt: TGCGCCAGCAGCCAAGATCCAGGATACACCGGGGAGCTGTTTTTT

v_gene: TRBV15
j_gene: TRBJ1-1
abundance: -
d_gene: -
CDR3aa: CATSRDKLNTEAFF
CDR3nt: TGTGCCACCAGCAGGGACAAATTGAACACTGAAGCTTTCTTT

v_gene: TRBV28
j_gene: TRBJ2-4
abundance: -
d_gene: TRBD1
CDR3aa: CASGSSDRKDF
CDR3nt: TGTGCCAGCGGGTCCTCGGACAGGAAGGACTTC

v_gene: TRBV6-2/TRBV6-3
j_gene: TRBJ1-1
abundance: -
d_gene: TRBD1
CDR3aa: CASSTVGQGLNTEAFF
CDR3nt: TGTGCCAGCAGTACCGTAGGACAGGGGTTGAACACTGAAGCTTTCTTT

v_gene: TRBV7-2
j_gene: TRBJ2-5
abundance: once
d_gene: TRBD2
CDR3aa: CASSRNSGAETQYF
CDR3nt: TGTGCCAGCAGCCGCAATAGCGGGGCGGAGACCCAGTACTTC

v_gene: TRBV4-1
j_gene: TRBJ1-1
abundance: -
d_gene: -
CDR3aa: CASSHKVIADTEAFF
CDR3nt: TGCGCCAGCAGCCATAAGGTTATTGCGGACACTGAAGCTTTCTTT

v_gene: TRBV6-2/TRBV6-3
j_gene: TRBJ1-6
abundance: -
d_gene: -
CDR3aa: CASSYGRNSPLHF
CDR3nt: TGTGCCAGCAGTTACGGCCGTAATTCACCCCTCCACTTT